This TCR beta chain was captured in a study of T cells in Graves' hyperthyroidism and ophthalmopathy (dated 2019 in TCRdb). General notes on the study: Peripheral blood samples were taken at initial diagnosis, before any treatment was given. In addition, the study compared T-cell repertoires in thyroid tissue and in blood from roughly 6 Graves' hyperthyroidism patients. TCR Vbeta CDR3 sequencing of 140 or so peripheral blood samples (43 ophthalmopathy, roughly 74 hyperthyroidism and roughly 17 progressor patients) is reported in the paper. TCR V-J signatures able to tell the groups apart were searched for in a discovery cohort of 100 or so patients, of whom 43 had Graves' ophthalmopathy and about 55 had stable Graves' hyperthyroidism. The 100 discovery patients were divided at random into training and test sets in a 7:3 ratio. Prospective prediction of ophthalmopathy was tested in an independent validation cohort of fewer than 20 hyperthyroidism patients and approximately 17 patients who later progressed to ophthalmopathy. After blood sampling, hyperthyroidism patients were treated with methimazole at a starting dose of 30 mg daily, and ophthalmopathy patients were treated with high-dose intravenous methylprednisolone.

Findings and caveats that apply to the study as a whole: No statistical method was used to fix the sample size in advance, and group allocation was not hidden from the investigators. In validation, progression to ophthalmopathy was predicted by the model with roughly 69% sensitivity and 72.22% specificity, a median of 6.5 months before onset. Ophthalmopathy was separated from stable hyperthyroidism by a 13 V-J signature model, with just over 85% sensitivity and just over 81% specificity obtained in cross-validation and 80%/75% obtained in testing. Most expanded thyroid clonotypes (frequency above 0.001) were also found in blood, which suggests that blood repertoires may mirror thyroid immune responses.

This clonotype was observed at least ten times. What antigen it recognizes has not been identified. Nothing much larger sits one base from this clone, and base qualities are not available. The TCR beta CDR3 regions were amplified from the RNA transcripts. The TCR CDR3 was subjected to a first round of RT-PCR using the HTBI primer set and the Qiagen OneStep RT-PCR kit. Libraries were constructed in a second round of multiplex PCR, after which size selection and purification were performed. The libraries were sequenced on an Illumina HiSeq2000 using paired-end 100 bp reads. Concerning the study's data processing: Raw data were processed with SOAPnuke, discarding reads with adapters, uncalled bases, mean Phred below 15, or no exact constant-primer or identifier match. COPE v1.2.5 was used to merge high-quality paired reads, and clonotypes were defined as unique nucleotide sequences. MiTCR v1.1 was used to align the clonotypes against IMGT TRBV, TRBD and TRBJ reference segments. The analysis was restricted to V-J combinations with a frequency above 0.0001, which together covered around 99% of the repertoires. The TCS score was defined as the ratio of F50 (clonal expansion) to E x V (chaos), calculated using BLOSUM62-based TCRdist between CDR3 peptides within each V-J. Welch's t-statistics and random forest reduced several hundred V-J features to 13, which were used in a naive Bayes classifier (R e1071). TCRdb applied fastp at Q25 and MiXCR to the public reads, then kept only in-frame beta chains. Each entry merges the rows of one CDR3 protein and shows their most common DNA and genes. TCRdb's processing, not the study's, gives the V and J calls here. Counted in this sample were around 480,000 distinct CDR3 sequences; approximately 15% of them appeared once. The leading ten clones occupy over 15% of the sample.

Stable Graves' hyperthyroidism was defined as the absence of progression to ophthalmopathy over 18 months of follow-up. Hyperthyroidism patients were newly diagnosed, had a disease duration of under 2 months, and were aged 18 to 65 years. The study excluded patients with uncontrolled infections, other autoimmune diseases, pregnancy or lactation. Clinical symptoms, serum thyroxine and TRAb, thyroid ultrasound, and orbital computed tomography formed the basis for the diagnoses. PBMCs were isolated from approximately 10 ml of fresh peripheral blood by Ficoll-Paque density gradient centrifugation. Trizol reagent was used to extract total RNA, and RNA quality was then checked on an Agilent 2100 Bioanalyzer. The cysteine opens and the phenylalanine closes a CDR3 of 14 amino acids. Only the CDR3 DNA stays, 42 bases, in frame from base 1. Between the V and J ends, shortened by 0 bases and 8 bases respectively, the junction contains 13 bases. CDR1 and CDR2 are drawn from the germline V gene (reference sequence): LGHDT, YNNKEL.

This sequence was found in a woman younger than 30 with Graves' hyperthyroidism. Here the chain combines TRBV3-1 and TRBJ1-1; no D gene is confidently identified. Sequenced sample: blood. For the CDR3, the sequence is CASSQDPNTIEAFF. The DNA reads as follows: TGTGCCAGCAGCCAAGACCCGAATACTATCGAAGCTTTCTTT.